This T cell receptor (beta chain) was recorded in a study of blood T cell repertoires in COVID-19. The repertoire was sequenced with immunoSEQ multiplex PCR; TCRdb's copy has only in-frame clones and lacks some. The data hold about 67,000 clones, with approximately 90% observed a single time. The CDR3 runs to 14 residues. The ends lost 3 bases at V and 5 bases at J; junction bases unmatched: 4. Germline loops: CDR1 LGHDT, CDR2 YNNKEL (reference sequence). The chain has TRBV3-1 (or the pseudogene TRBV3-2) and TRBJ2-7, with TRBD2 matching 10 bases. Input material: peripheral blood. The clonotype originates from a woman older than 75 with acute or convalescent COVID-19. The CDR3 region has the DNA TGTGCCAGCAGCCAGCCGGGACTAGCGAACGAGCAGTACTTC. It specifies CASSQPGLANEQYF.